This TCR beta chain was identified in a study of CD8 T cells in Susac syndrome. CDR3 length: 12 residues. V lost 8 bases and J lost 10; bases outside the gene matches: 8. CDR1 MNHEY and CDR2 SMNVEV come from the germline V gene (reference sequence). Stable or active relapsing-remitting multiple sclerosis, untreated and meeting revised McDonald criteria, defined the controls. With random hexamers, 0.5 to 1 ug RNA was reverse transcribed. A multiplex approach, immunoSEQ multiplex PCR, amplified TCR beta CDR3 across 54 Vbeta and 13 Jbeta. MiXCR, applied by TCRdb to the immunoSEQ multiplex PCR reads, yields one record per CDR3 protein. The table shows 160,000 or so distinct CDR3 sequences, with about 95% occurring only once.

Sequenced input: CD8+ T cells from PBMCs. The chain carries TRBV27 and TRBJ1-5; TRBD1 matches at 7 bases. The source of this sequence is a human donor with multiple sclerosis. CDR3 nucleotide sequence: TGTGCCAGCGGCACAGGGGTTCGTCCCCAGCATTTT. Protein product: CASGTGVRPQHF.